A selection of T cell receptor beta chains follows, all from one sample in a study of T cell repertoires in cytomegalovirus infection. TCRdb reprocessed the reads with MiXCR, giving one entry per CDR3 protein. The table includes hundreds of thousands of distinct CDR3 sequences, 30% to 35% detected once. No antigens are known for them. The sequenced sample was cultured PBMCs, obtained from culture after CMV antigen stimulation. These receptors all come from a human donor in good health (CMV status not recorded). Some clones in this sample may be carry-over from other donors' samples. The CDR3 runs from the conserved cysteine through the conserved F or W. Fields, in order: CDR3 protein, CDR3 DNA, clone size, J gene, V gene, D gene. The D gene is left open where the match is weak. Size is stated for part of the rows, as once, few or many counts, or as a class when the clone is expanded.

CSARDRDTHQPQHF TGCAGTGCTCGCGACCGGGACACACATCAGCCCCAGCATTTT - TRBJ1-5 TRBV20-1 -
CASTLGELAGVNEQFF TGTGCCAGCACCTTGGGCGAACTAGCGGGAGTGAATGAGCAGTTCTTC - TRBJ2-1 TRBV11-2 TRBD2
CASSYVSGRGQFPYEQYF TGTGCCAGCAGTTACGTCTCCGGGCGAGGACAGTTTCCCTACGAGCAGTACTTC - TRBJ2-7 TRBV6-2/TRBV6-3 -
CATSDSDRANTGELFF TGTGCCACCAGTGATTCGGACAGGGCGAACACCGGGGAGCTGTTTTTT - TRBJ2-2 TRBV24-1 TRBD1
CASSFRAHGYTF TGTGCCAGCAGCTTCCGGGCCCATGGCTACACCTTC - TRBJ1-2 TRBV7-9 -
CASSSWTSLGDTQYF TGTGCCAGCAGCTCCTGGACTTCCCTCGGGGATACGCAGTATTTT few TRBJ2-3 TRBV7-8 -
CASSFGWTGLRDTQYF TGTGCCAGCAGTTTCGGATGGACAGGGTTAAGAGATACGCAGTATTTT - TRBJ2-3 TRBV6-5 TRBD1
CASSIDAQLTGELFF TGTGCCAGTAGTATAGATGCCCAGCTTACCGGGGAGCTGTTTTTT few TRBJ2-2 TRBV19 -
CASSGSPGLAGGSKKETQYF TGTGCCAGCAGCGGATCTCCGGGACTAGCGGGGGGATCGAAAAAAGAGACCCAGTACTTC few TRBJ2-5 TRBV7-9 TRBD2
CASSISGGLGYTIYF TGTGCCAGCAGCATATCAGGGGGCCTTGGATACACCATATATTTT - TRBJ1-3 TRBV7-9 TRBD1
CASSRRMAGANVLTF TGTGCCAGCAGCCGTCGGATGGCTGGGGCCAACGTCCTGACTTTC once TRBJ2-6 TRBV7-2 -
CASSRGRRESIYQPQHF TGTGCCAGCAGTCGCGGTAGAAGGGAAAGTATCTATCAGCCCCAGCATTTT - TRBJ1-5 TRBV6-2/TRBV6-3 -
CASSRGTGLLIGQFF TGTGCCAGCAGCCGCGGGACAGGCCTTTTGATCGGGCAGTTCTTC few TRBJ2-1 TRBV4-2 TRBD1
CASRRGTRTLAEQFF TGTGCCAGCAGACGGGGGACTAGAACCCTCGCTGAGCAGTTCTTC - TRBJ2-1 TRBV6-2/TRBV6-3 TRBD2
CASSWMQKNIQYF TGTGCCAGCAGCTGGATGCAGAAAAACATTCAGTACTTC - TRBJ2-4 TRBV5-6 -
CASSLGRVETF TGTGCCAGCAGCTTAGGCAGGGTTGAAACCTTC many TRBJ1-2 TRBV7-2 -
CASAGQGHTEAFF TGTGCCTCCGCCGGCCAAGGGCACACTGAAGCTTTCTTT - TRBJ1-1 TRBV6-8 -
CSATGSGGETQYF TGCAGTGCTACAGGGTCCGGGGGAGAGACCCAGTACTTC - TRBJ2-5 TRBV20-1 -
CASSSPAGNEKLFF TGTGCCAGCAGCTCACCCGCGGGTAATGAAAAACTGTTTTTT - TRBJ1-4 TRBV7-9 -
CASSVQGASGDTQYF TGTGCCAGCAGTGTTCAAGGGGCTTCGGGAGATACGCAGTATTTT many TRBJ2-3 TRBV12-3/TRBV12-4 -
CSVSITSTDTQYF TGCAGCGTGAGCATCACTAGCACAGATACGCAGTATTTT - TRBJ2-3 TRBV29-1 -
CASSIKREGSYNEQFF TGTGCCAGCAGCATAAAGCGGGAGGGGTCCTACAATGAGCAGTTCTTC - TRBJ2-1 TRBV5-4 TRBD2
CAITDRVDRETQYF TGTGCGATCACGGACAGGGTGGATAGGGAGACCCAGTACTTC once TRBJ2-5 TRBV28 TRBD1
CASSLDTGDEQPQHF TGTGCCAGCAGCTTAGATACAGGGGATGAACAGCCCCAGCATTTT - TRBJ1-5 TRBV7-2 TRBD1
CASSWDTFSDSPLHF TGCGCCAGCAGCTGGGACACCTTTTCGGATTCACCCCTCCACTTT - TRBJ1-6 TRBV4-3 -
CASSLDTSGANVLTF TGCGCCAGCAGCTTGGACACCTCTGGGGCCAACGTCCTGACTTTC - TRBJ2-6 TRBV5-1 -
CASSSAQKSYNEQFF TGTGCCAGCAGCTCGGCGCAAAAATCCTACAATGAGCAGTTCTTC - TRBJ2-1 TRBV4-2 -
CASSLTPNEQFF TGTGCCAGCAGCTTAACTCCCAATGAGCAGTTCTTC few TRBJ2-1 TRBV7-9 -
CSARDLPGLGYTF TGCAGTGCTAGAGATCTCCCTGGCCTGGGCTACACCTTC - TRBJ1-2 TRBV20-1 -
CASSQLSGGANVLTF TGCGCCAGCAGCCAACTGTCTGGAGGGGCCAACGTCCTGACTTTC few TRBJ2-6 TRBV4-1 -
CASGTDGNSGNTIYF TGTGCCAGCGGCACGGACGGGAACTCTGGAAACACCATATATTTT - TRBJ1-3 TRBV7-2 -
CASSRYGSGRMNQETQYF TGTGCCAGCAGCCGTTATGGTAGCGGGAGAATGAATCAAGAGACCCAGTACTTC many TRBJ2-5 TRBV7-2 TRBD2
CSARRGGTSEGNEQFF TGCAGTGCTCGCCGGGGGGGGACTAGCGAGGGGAATGAGCAGTTCTTC - TRBJ2-1 TRBV20-1 TRBD2
CASSLRTRGNEQFF TGTGCCAGCAGCTTAAGGACTAGAGGCAATGAGCAGTTCTTC few TRBJ2-1 TRBV7-2 TRBD2
CASSQDHSAGGVGNTEAFF TGCGCCAGCAGCCAAGATCATTCGGCAGGGGGCGTTGGGAACACTGAAGCTTTCTTT - TRBJ1-1 TRBV4-1 TRBD1
CASSIPASGSYNEQFF TGTGCCAGTAGTATCCCGGCTAGCGGATCCTACAATGAGCAGTTCTTC many TRBJ2-1 TRBV19 TRBD2
CATSRDLAGNTQYF TGTGCCACCAGCAGAGATCTGGCCGGGAATACGCAGTATTTT few TRBJ2-3 TRBV15 -
CASRPAGGAGEKLFF TGTGCCAGCAGACCTGCGGGAGGGGCAGGAGAAAAACTGTTTTTT - TRBJ1-4 TRBV6-5 -
CASSPRPIAANTGELFF TGCGCCAGCAGCCCACGGCCCATAGCGGCAAACACCGGGGAGCTGTTTTTT few TRBJ2-2 TRBV4-1 -
CATGTRSYNEQFF TGTGCCACCGGGACTAGGAGCTACAATGAGCAGTTCTTC - TRBJ2-1 TRBV10-3 TRBD2